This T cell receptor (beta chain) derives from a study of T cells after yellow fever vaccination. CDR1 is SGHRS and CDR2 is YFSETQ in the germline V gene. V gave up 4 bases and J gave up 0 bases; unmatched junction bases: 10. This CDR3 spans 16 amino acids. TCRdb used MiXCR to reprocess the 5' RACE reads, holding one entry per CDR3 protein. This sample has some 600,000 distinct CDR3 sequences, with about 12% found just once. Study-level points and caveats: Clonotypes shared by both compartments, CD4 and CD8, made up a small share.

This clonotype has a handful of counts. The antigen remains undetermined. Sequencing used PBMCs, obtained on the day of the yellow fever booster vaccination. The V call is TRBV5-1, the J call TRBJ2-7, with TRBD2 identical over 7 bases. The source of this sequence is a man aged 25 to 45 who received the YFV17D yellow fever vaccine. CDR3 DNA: TGCGCCAGCAGCCCCCGACTGCGCGGGAGCTCCTACGAGCAGTACTTC. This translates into CASSPRLRGSSYEQYF.